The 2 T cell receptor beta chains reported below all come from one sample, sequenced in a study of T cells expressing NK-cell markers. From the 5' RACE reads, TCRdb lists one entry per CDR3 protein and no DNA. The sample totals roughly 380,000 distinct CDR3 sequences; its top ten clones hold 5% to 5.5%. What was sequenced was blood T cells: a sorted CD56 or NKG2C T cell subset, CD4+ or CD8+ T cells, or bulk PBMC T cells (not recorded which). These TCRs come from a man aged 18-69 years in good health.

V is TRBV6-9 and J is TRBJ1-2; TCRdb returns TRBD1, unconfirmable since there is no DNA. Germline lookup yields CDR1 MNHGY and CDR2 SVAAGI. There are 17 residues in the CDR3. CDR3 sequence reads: CASPITDGQGVNYGYTF.

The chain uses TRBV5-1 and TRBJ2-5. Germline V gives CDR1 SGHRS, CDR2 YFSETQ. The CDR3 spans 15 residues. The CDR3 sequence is CASSLAAAYQETQYF.